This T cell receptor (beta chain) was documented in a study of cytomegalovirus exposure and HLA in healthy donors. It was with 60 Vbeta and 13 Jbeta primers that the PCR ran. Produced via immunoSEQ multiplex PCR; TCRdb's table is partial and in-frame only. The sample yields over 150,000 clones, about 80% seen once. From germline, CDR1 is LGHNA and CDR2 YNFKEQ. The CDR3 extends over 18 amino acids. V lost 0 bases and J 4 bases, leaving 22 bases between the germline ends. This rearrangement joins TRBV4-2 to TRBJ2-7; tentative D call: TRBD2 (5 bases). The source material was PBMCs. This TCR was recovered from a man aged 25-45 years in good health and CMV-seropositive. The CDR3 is CASSQESPLSGMYYEQYF. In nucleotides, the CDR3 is TGTGCCAGCAGCCAAGAATCCCCCTTGAGCGGCATGTATTACGAGCAGTACTTC.